This T cell receptor beta chain derives from a study of T cell responses to AZD1222 COVID-19 vaccine. About the study: Pooled in the analysis were second doses at about 4 or about 12 weeks.

For this clone: As yet, its antigen is unknown.

V was cut by 1 base and J by 6 bases, with 12 bases left in between. The CDR3 has 15 residues. CDR1 is MNHEY, CDR2 SVGAGI, per germline. Generated by immunoSEQ multiplex PCR, the TCRdb table keeps only in-frame clones and is missing some. This sample has 85,000 to 120,000 clones, with 84% found just once. Regarding the study as a whole: Possibly, clonal diversity was underestimated; donors were largely white British and included more females. Just a handful of people given AZD1222 tested seropositive at baseline. Targets within unmutated variant regions were reportedly found for nearly half of spike-specific TCRs.

This sequence originates from an adult in good health. Sequences were derived from peripheral blood, sampled on day 0 of AZD1222 vaccination. V usage is TRBV6-5 and J usage is TRBJ2-2; TRBD1 might be the D (5 bases). The CDR3 nucleotides are TGTGCCAGCAGTTACTTCCAGGGTTGGGCCGGGGAGCTGTTTTTT. Its protein product is CASSYFQGWAGELFF.